This T cell receptor beta chain was identified during a study of T cell responses to AZD1222 COVID-19 vaccine. Across the whole study: Investigators merged groups given second doses at roughly 4 or roughly 12 weeks. Study observations and caveats: The reported proportion of spike-specific TCRs targeting unmutated variant regions was nearly half. Donors in the cohort were predominantly white British and more often female, and clonal diversity was possibly underestimated. Spike-wide vaccine-associated CD4 TCRs dominated at 160-218 and 743-854.

Regarding this clone: The antigen is not known.

This table comes from immunoSEQ multiplex PCR, and its TCRdb copy is limited to in-frame clones, with some not included. The repertoire holds fewer than 110,000 clones, approximately 88% seen once, with roughly 7% in the top ten. Germline V CDR1 and CDR2: MNHEY, SVGAGI. This CDR3 has 14 residues. V was clipped by 11 bases and J by 4 bases, with 17 bases between them. This receptor was obtained from an adult in good health. The chain uses TRBV6-5 and TRBJ2-2; the D gene is possibly TRBD1 (5 bases). Material: peripheral blood, obtained on day 0 of AZD1222 vaccination. The chain's CDR3 is CAGWGRTGTGELFF. The DNA for the CDR3 is TGTGCCGGGTGGGGCCGTACAGGCACCGGGGAGCTGTTTTTT.